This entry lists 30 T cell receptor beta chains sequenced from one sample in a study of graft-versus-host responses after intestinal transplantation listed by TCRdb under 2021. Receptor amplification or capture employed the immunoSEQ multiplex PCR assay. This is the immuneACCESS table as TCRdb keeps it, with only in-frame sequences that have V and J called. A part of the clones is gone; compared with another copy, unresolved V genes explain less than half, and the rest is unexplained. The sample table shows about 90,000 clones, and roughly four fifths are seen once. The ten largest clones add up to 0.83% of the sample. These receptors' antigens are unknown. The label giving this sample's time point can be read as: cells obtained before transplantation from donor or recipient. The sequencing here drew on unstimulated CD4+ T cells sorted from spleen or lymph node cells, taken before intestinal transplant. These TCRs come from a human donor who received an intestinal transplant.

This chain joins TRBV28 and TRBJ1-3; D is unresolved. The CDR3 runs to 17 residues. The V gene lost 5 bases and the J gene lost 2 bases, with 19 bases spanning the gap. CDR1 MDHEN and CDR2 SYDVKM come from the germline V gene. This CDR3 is CASSITMVRGTGNTIYF. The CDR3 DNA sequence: TGTGCCAGCAGTATCACAATGGTCCGAGGAACTGGAAACACCATATATTTT.

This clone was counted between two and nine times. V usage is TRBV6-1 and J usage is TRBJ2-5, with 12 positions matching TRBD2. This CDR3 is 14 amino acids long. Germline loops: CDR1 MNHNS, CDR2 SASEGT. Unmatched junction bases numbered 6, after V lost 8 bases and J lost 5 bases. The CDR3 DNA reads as TGTGCCAGCCGCCTGACTAGCGGGAGTGAGACCCAGTACTTC. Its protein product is CASRLTSGSETQYF.

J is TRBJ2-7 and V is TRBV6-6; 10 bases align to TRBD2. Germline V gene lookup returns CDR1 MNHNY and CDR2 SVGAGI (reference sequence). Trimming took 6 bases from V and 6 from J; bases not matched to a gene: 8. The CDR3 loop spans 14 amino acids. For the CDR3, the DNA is TGTGCCAGCAGCGGAGCGGGAGGGCCCCCCGAGCAGTACTTC. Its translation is CASSGAGGPPEQYF.

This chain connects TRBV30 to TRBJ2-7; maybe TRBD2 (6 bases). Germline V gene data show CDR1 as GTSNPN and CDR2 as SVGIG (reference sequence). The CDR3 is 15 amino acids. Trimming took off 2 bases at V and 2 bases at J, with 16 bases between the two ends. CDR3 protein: CAWSIGLPGAYEQYF. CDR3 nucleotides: TGTGCCTGGAGTATCGGACTCCCGGGGGCCTACGAGCAGTACTTC.

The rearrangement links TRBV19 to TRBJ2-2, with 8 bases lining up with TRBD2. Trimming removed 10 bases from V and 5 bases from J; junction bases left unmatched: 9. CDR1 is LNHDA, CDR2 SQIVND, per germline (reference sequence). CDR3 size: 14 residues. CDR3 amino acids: CATLKRGTTGELFF. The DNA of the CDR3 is TGTGCCACCCTCAAGCGGGGGACTACCGGGGAGCTGTTTTTT.

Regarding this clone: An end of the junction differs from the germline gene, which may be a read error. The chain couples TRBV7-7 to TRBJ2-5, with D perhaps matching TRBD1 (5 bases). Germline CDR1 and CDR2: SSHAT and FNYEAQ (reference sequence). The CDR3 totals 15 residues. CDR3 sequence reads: CASSLEQGRTETQYF. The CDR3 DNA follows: TGTGCTAGCAGCTTAGAGCAGGGTAGGACAGAGACCCAGTACTTC.

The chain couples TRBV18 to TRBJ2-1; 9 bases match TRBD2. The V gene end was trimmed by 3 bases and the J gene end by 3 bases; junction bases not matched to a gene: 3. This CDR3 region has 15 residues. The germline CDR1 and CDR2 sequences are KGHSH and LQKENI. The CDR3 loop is CASSPGGRVYNEQFF. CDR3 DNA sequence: TGTGCCAGCTCACCTGGCGGGAGGGTCTACAATGAGCAGTTCTTC.

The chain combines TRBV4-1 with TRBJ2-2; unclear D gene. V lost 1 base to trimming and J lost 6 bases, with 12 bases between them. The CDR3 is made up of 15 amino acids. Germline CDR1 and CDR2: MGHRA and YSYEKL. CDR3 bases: TGCGCCAGCAGCCAAGGTTCTACGATCCCCGGGGAGCTGTTTTTT. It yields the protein CASSQGSTIPGELFF.

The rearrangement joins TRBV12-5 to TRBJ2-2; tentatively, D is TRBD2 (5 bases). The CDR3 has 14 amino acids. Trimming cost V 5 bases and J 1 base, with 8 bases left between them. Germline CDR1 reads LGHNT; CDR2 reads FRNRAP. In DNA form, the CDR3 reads TGTGCTAGTGGTCGTGAGGGGAACACCGGGGAGCTGTTTTTT. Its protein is CASGREGNTGELFF. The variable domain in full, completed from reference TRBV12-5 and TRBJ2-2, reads DARVTQTPRHKVTEMGQEVTMRCQPILGHNTVFWYRQTMMQGLELLAYFRNRAPLDDSGMPKDRFSAEMPDATLATLKIQPSEPRDSAVYFCASGREGNTGELFFGEGSRLTVL.

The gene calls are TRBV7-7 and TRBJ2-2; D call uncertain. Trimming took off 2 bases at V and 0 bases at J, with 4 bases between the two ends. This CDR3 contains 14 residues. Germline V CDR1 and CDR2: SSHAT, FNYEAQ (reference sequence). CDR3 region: CASSLYSNTGELFF. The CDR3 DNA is TGTGCCAGCAGCTTATACTCGAACACCGGGGAGCTGTTTTTT.

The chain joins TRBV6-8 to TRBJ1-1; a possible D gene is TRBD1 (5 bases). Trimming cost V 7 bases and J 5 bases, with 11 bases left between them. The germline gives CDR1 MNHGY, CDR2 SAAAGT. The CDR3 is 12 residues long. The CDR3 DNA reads TGTGCCAGCACCGACAGATATACTGAAGCTTTCTTT. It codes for CASTDRYTEAFF.

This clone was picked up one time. The CDR3 spells CASSESQGATNQPQHF. CDR3 in DNA: TGCGCCAGCAGTGAGTCCCAGGGGGCCACCAATCAGCCCCAGCATTTT. The chain employs TRBV10-2 and TRBJ1-5; 8 nucleotides line up with TRBD1. The J segment lost 3 bases and the V segment lost 0 bases, leaving 4 bases of the junction unmatched. CDR1 WSHSY and CDR2 SAAADI come from the germline V gene. The length of the CDR3 is 16 residues.

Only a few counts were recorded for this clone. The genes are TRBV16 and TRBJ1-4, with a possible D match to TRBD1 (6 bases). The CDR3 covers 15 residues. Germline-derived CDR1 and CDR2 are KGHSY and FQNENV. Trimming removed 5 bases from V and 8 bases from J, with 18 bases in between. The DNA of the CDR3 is TGTGCCAGCAGCGACCGGGGGGCAGGAGGAGAAAAACTGTTTTTT. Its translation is CASSDRGAGGEKLFF. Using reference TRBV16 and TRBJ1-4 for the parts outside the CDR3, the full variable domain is GEEVAQTPKHLVRGEGQKAKLYCAPIKGHSYVFWYQQVLKNEFKFLISFQNENVFDETGMPKERFSAKCLPNSPCSLEIQATKLEDSAVYFCASSDRGAGGEKLFFGSGTQLSVL.

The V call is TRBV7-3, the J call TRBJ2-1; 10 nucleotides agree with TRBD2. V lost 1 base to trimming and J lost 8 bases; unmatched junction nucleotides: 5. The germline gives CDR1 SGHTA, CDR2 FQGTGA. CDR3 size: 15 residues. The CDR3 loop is CASSLSVSGRYEQFF. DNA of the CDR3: TGTGCCAGCAGCTTAAGCGTTAGCGGGAGGTATGAGCAGTTCTTC.

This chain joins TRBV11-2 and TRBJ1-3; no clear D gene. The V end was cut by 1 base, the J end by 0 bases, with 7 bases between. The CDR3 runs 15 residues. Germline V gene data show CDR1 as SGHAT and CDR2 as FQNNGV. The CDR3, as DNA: TGTGCCAGCAGCTTAGGTGTCTACTCTGGAAACACCATATATTTT. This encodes CASSLGVYSGNTIYF.

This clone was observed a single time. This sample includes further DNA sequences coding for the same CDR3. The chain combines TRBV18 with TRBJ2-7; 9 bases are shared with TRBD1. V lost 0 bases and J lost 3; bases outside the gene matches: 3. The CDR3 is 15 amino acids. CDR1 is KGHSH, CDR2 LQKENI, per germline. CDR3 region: CASSPPGQGGYEQYF. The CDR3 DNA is TGTGCCAGCTCACCACCGGGACAGGGAGGCTACGAGCAGTACTTC. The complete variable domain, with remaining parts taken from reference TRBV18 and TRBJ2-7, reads NAGVMQNPRHLVRRRGQEARLRCSPMKGHSHVYWYRQLPEEGLKFMVYLQKENIIDESGMPKERFSAEFPKEGPSILRIQQVVRGDSAAYFCASSPPGQGGYEQYFGPGTRLTVT.

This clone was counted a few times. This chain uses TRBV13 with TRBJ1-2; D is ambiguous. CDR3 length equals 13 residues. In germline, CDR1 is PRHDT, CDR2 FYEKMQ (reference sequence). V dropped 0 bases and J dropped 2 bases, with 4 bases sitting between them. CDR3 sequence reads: CASSLGRNYGYTF. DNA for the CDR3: TGTGCCAGCAGCTTAGGGCGGAACTATGGCTACACCTTC.

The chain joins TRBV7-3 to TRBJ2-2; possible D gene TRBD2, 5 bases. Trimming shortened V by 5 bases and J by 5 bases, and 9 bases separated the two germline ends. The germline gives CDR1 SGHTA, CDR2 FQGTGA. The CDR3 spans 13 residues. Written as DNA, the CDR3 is TGTGCCAGCAGCGTACTAGGGACCGGGGAGCTGTTTTTT. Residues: CASSVLGTGELFF. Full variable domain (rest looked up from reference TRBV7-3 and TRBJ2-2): GAGVSQTPSNKVTEKGKYVELRCDPISGHTALYWYRQSLGQGPEFLIYFQGTGAADDSGLPNDRFFAVRPEGSVSTLKIQRTERGDSAVYLCASSVLGTGELFFGEGSRLTVL.

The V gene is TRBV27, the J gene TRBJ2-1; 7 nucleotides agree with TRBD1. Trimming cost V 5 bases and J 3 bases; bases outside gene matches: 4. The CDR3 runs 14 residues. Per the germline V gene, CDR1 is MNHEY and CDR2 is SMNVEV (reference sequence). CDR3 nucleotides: TGTGCCAGCAGTATTCGGGACAGCTACAATGAGCAGTTCTTC. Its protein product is CASSIRDSYNEQFF.

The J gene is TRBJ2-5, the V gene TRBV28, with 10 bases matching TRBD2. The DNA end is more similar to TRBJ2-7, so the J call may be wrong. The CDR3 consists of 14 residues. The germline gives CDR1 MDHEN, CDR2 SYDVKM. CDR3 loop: CASRVAGGLYEQYF. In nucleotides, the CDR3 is TGTGCCAGCAGAGTAGCGGGGGGACTATACGAGCAGTACTTC.

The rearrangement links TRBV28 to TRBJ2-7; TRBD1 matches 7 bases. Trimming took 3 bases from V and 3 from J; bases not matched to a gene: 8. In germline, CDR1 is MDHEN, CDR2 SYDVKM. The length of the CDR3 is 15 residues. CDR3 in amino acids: CASSFRDRAGYEQYF. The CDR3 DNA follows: TGTGCCAGCAGTTTTCGCGACAGGGCGGGCTACGAGCAGTACTTC.

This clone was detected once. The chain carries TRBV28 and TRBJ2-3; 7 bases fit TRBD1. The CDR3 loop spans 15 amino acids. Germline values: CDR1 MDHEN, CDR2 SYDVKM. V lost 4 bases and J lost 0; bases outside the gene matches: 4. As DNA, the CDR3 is TGTGCCAGCAGTTATACAGGGGCTAGCACAGATACGCAGTATTTT. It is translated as CASSYTGASTDTQYF.

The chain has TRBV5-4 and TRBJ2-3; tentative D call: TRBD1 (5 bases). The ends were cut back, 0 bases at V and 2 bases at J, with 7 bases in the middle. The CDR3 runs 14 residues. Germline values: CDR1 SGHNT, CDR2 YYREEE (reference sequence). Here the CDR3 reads CASSLEGITDTQYF. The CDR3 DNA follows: TGTGCCAGCAGCTTGGAGGGGATCACAGATACGCAGTATTTT.

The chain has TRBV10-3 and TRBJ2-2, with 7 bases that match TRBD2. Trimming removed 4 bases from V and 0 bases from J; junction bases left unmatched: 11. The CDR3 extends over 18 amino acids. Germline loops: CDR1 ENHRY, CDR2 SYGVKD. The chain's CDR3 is CAISGSWEGRSNTGELFF. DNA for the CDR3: TGTGCCATCAGTGGCTCTTGGGAGGGGCGATCGAACACCGGGGAGCTGTTTTTT.

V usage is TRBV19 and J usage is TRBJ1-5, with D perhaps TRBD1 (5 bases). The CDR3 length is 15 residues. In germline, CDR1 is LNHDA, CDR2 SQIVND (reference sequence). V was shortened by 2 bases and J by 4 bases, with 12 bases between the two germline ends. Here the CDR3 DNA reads TGTGCCAGTAGTATACAGGGTCGGTGGAATCAGCCCCAGCATTTT. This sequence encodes CASSIQGRWNQPQHF. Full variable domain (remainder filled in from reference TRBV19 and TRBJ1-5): DGGITQSPKYLFRKEGQNVTLSCEQNLNHDAMYWYRQDPGQGLRLIYYSQIVNDFQKGDIAEGYSVSREKKESFPLTVTSAQKNPTAFYLCASSIQGRWNQPQHFGDGTRLSIL.

The CDR3 sequence: CASSPPGLTGELFF. The CDR3 coding sequence is TGTGCCAGCAGCCCCCCTGGACTCACCGGGGAGCTGTTTTTT. This chain connects TRBV7-2 to TRBJ2-2; a weak D match, TRBD2 (5 bases). The germline V gene encodes CDR1 SGHTA and CDR2 FQGNSA. The V gene lost 5 bases and the J gene lost 4 bases, with 11 bases spanning the gap. CDR3 length equals 14 residues.

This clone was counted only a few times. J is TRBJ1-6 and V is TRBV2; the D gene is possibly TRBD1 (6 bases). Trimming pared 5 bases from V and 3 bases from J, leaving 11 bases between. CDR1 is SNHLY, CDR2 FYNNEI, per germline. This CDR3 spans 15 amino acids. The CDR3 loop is CASSSSGDYNSPLHF. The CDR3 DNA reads TGTGCCAGCAGTTCTTCAGGGGACTATAATTCACCCCTCCACTTT.

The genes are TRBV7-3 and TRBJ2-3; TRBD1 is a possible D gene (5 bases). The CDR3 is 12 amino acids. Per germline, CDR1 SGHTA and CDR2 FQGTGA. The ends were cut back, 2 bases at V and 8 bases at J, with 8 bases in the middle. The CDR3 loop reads CASSLGAGTQYF. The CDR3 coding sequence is TGTGCCAGCAGCTTAGGGGCCGGTACGCAGTATTTT.

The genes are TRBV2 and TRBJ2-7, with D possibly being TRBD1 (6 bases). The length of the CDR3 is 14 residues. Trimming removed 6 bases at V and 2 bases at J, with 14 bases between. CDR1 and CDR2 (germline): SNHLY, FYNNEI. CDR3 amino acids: CASSAPGQTYEQYF. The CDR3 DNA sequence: TGTGCCAGCAGCGCTCCGGGACAAACCTACGAGCAGTACTTC.

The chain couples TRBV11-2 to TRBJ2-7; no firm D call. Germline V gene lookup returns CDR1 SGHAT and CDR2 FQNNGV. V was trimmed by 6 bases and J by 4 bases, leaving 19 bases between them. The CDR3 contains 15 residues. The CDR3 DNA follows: TGTGCCAGCAGTCCCGAAGCTCTTAGTGCTTACGAGCAGTACTTC. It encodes CASSPEALSAYEQYF.